The T cell receptor beta chain under discussion was sequenced for a study of blood T cell repertoires in COVID-19. Study-wide background: Sites across the United States, Italy and Spain contributed samples from acute and convalescent COVID-19.

Trimming cost V 4 bases and J 8 bases; bases outside gene matches: 10. This CDR3 has 14 amino acids. Per germline, CDR1 GTSNPN and CDR2 SVGIG (reference sequence). In the study's own analysis: Cell counts per sample came from amplifying reference gene primers. Assay used: immunoSEQ multiplex PCR; TCRdb lists only in-frame clones, some missing. V and J calls and clone size come straight from that table; D and trimming were deduced from the DNA. This table has 75,000 to 95,000 clones, 85% to 90% appearing once. V is TRBV30 and J is TRBJ1-2, with 10 bases fitting TRBD1. The sequence derives from a human donor in a cohort sampled during active COVID-19. Sequencing was done on a sample of peripheral blood. CDR3: CAWTRDRGTQGYTF. The CDR3 DNA sequence: TGTGCCTGGACCCGGGACAGGGGTACTCAAGGCTACACCTTC.